This T cell receptor (beta chain) was identified during a study of cytomegalovirus exposure and HLA in healthy donors. Findings and limits, study-wide: Near-uniform donor sequencing depth was presumed by presence/absence analyses. Exclusion as indistinguishable affected some V segments, including TRBV6-2 and TRBV6-3. TCR beta V segments were, for the most part, productive about 87% or about 30% of the time in an earlier analysis. An analysis was carried out at a later point. It showed that HLA-associated TCR beta chains were more clonally expanded than equally common non-associated chains.

This PCR relied on a set of 60 Vbeta primers and 13 Jbeta primers. Data came from immunoSEQ multiplex PCR; TCRdb stores just in-frame clones and leaves some out. The repertoire holds 150,000 to 180,000 clones, with 74% as singletons. Regarding this clone: Antigen unknown.

V lost 7 bases to trimming and J lost 6 bases; unmatched junction nucleotides: 1. The CDR3 spans 12 residues. The germline V gene has CDR1 LNHDA and CDR2 SQIVND (reference sequence). The source material was PBMCs. This TCR was recovered from a man aged 25-40 years in good health and CMV-seronegative. The chain couples TRBV19 to TRBJ2-1; 9 bases are shared with TRBD1. This CDR3 is CASKQGANEQFF. CDR3 in DNA: TGTGCCAGTAAACAGGGGGCCAATGAGCAGTTCTTC.